This TCR beta chain was obtained from a study of blood T cell repertoires in COVID-19. Study context: Samples representing acute and convalescent COVID-19 were sourced from the United States, Italy and Spain.

This clone was seen a handful of times. Authors' data handling: Cell counts per sample came from amplifying reference gene primers. Sequencing used immunoSEQ multiplex PCR; TCRdb keeps in-frame clones, though not all of them. V, J and clone size reflect that table, while D and trimming were determined from the DNA. The sample has roughly 250,000 clones, 65% to 80% seen once. The TCR was taken from a woman aged 40 to 50 with active or convalescent COVID-19. Material: peripheral blood.

The CDR3 protein is CASSAQASTTEAFF. DNA for the CDR3: TGTGCCAGCAGCGCACAAGCTAGTACCACTGAAGCTTTCTTT. The chain combines TRBV7-9 with TRBJ1-1; D is ambiguous. CDR1 and CDR2 from the germline V gene are SEHNR and FQNEAQ (reference sequence). The CDR3 loop spans 14 amino acids. Trimming pared 5 bases from V and 4 bases from J, leaving 14 bases between.